Below are 29 T cell receptor beta chains sequenced from a single sample in a study of T cell repertoires in cytomegalovirus infection. Each CDR3 protein is one row after TCRdb ran MiXCR on the reads. The sample lists 150,000 to 200,000 distinct CDR3 sequences; less than 9.5% were seen once. Input material: PBMCs. The receptors here all came from a human donor in good health (CMV status not recorded). Some clones in this sample may be carry-over from other donors' samples.

This clonotype was found a few times. The chain carries TRBV27 and TRBJ2-6; D gene ambiguous. The CDR3 has 14 residues. V lost 3 bases to trimming and J lost 4 bases, with 7 bases between them. Looked up from germline, CDR1 is MNHEY and CDR2 is SMNVEV (reference sequence). Here the CDR3 reads CASSFTVGANVLTF. The DNA for the CDR3 is TGTGCCAGCAGTTTTACAGTAGGGGCCAACGTCCTGACTTTC.

This clonotype was seen many times. The genes are TRBV2 and TRBJ2-5; 10 nucleotides align to TRBD1. CDR3 length equals 14 residues. V lost 4 bases, J lost 4 bases, and 3 bases stayed unmatched. The V gene's germline CDR1 is SNHLY and CDR2 FYNNEI. CDR3 region: CASSVRTGGETQYF. As DNA, the CDR3 is TGTGCCAGCAGTGTGCGGACAGGGGGAGAGACCCAGTACTTC.

V is TRBV10-3 and J is TRBJ2-7, with D maybe TRBD2 (6 bases). Germline values: CDR1 ENHRY, CDR2 SYGVKD. Trimming removed 4 bases at V and 5 bases at J, with 15 bases between. This CDR3 region has 14 residues. The CDR3 loop is CAISALGGDDEQYF. In nucleotides, the CDR3 is TGTGCCATCAGTGCCCTGGGAGGCGACGACGAGCAGTACTTC.

The V gene is TRBV20-1, the J gene TRBJ2-1; 9 nucleotides line up with TRBD2. V was clipped by 6 bases and J by 6 bases; unmatched bases: 12. The CDR3 sequence is 15 residues long. Germline V gives CDR1 DFQATT, CDR2 SNEGSKA (reference sequence). In DNA, the CDR3 is TGCAGTGCGAGCCCTCTAGCGGGAAGATTCAATGAGCAGTTCTTC. The encoded protein is CSASPLAGRFNEQFF.

This clonotype was detected many times. The V call is TRBV12-3 or TRBV12-4, the J call TRBJ2-7, with 14 nucleotides matching TRBD2. V was pared by 7 bases and J by 6 bases, with 8 bases of the junction left unmatched. The CDR3 is 15 residues long. The CDR3 DNA sequence: TGTGCCAGCACCCTGGGACTAGCGGGAGCAGGCGAGCAGTACTTC. Protein: CASTLGLAGAGEQYF.

The chain is built from TRBV19 and TRBJ1-5; D possibly corresponds to TRBD1 (6 bases). The CDR3 sequence is 20 residues long. Germline V lookup: CDR1 LNHDA, CDR2 SQIVND (reference sequence). V lost 6 bases and J lost 4, with 31 bases in between. This CDR3 reads CASRAAGTSTPTPDNQPQHF. In nucleotides, the CDR3 is TGTGCCAGTAGAGCAGCCGGGACATCGACCCCAACACCGGATAATCAGCCCCAGCATTTT.

This clonotype was recorded many times. The chain links TRBV7-2 to TRBJ2-1; D uncertain. The CDR3 contains 15 residues. V dropped 5 bases and J dropped 6 bases, with 17 bases sitting between them. Germline V gene lookup returns CDR1 SGHTA and CDR2 FQGNSA. In DNA, the CDR3 is TGTGCCAGCAGCCCGCTGGGGAACTGGGGCAATGAGCAGTTCTTC. Translation: CASSPLGNWGNEQFF.

This clonotype was observed many times. The chain employs TRBV29-1 and TRBJ2-4, with 11 positions matching TRBD2. The CDR3 is 16 amino acids. The J segment lost 4 bases and the V segment lost 4 bases, leaving 9 bases of the junction unmatched. CDR1 and CDR2 (germline): SQVTM, ANQGSEA. The DNA for the CDR3 is TGCAGCGTTGCAGTCTTAGCGGGGGGGAAGAAAAACATTCAGTACTTC. It translates to CSVAVLAGGKKNIQYF.

This clonotype appeared a few times. V gene TRBV6-2 or TRBV6-3 combines with J gene TRBJ1-5; D is unclear. V was clipped by 6 bases and J by 3 bases, with 18 bases between them. The CDR3 length is 16 residues. The germline V gene encodes CDR1 MNHEY and CDR2 SVGEGT. The CDR3 bases are TGTGCCAGCAGCCTACGGGCGACCTATTTCAATCAGCCCCAGCATTTT. Translated, it gives CASSLRATYFNQPQHF.

The sample holds many counts of this clonotype. V gene TRBV7-2 combines with J gene TRBJ2-1; 10 bases align to TRBD2. The germline V gene encodes CDR1 SGHTA and CDR2 FQGNSA. The CDR3 runs 18 residues. V was pared by 5 bases and J by 6 bases, with 16 bases of the junction left unmatched. In DNA form, the CDR3 reads TGTGCCAGCAGCCCAGGGGCCTCTAGCGGGAGATATGGCAATGAGCAGTTCTTC. Amino acids: CASSPGASSGRYGNEQFF.

This clonotype was counted many times. The genes are TRBV7-2 and TRBJ2-3; 12 nucleotides match TRBD2. Germline CDR1 is SGHTA and CDR2 is FQGNSA. This CDR3 spans 17 amino acids. Germline trimming cut 5 bases from V and 3 bases from J; bases unmatched to any gene: 9. CDR3 residues: CASSTYRLAGVTDTQYF. In DNA, the CDR3 is TGTGCCAGCAGCACTTACAGACTAGCGGGAGTGACAGATACGCAGTATTTT. The full variable domain, in which reference TRBV7-2 and TRBJ2-3 provide the parts outside the CDR3, is GAGVSQSPSNKVTEKGKDVELRCDPISGHTALYWYRQSLGQGLEFLIYFQGNSAPDKSGLPSDRFSAERTGGSVSTLTIQRTQQEDSAVYLCASSTYRLAGVTDTQYFGPGTRLTVL.

This clonotype has ten or more counts. The gene calls are TRBV6-2 or TRBV6-3 and TRBJ2-7, with 11 bases lining up with TRBD2. Looked up from germline, CDR1 is MNHEY and CDR2 is SVGEGT. The CDR3 spans 17 residues. V gave up 5 bases and J gave up 7 bases; unmatched junction bases: 16. DNA for the CDR3: TGTGCCAGCAGTCCGGGCACTAGCGGGAGTTTCGCTCGGGAGCAGTACTTC. Translated, it gives CASSPGTSGSFAREQYF.

This clonotype appeared a single time. Compared with germline, one end of the junction differs, possibly owing to a read error. This chain uses TRBV12-3 or TRBV12-4 with TRBJ2-2; D possibly uses TRBD1 or TRBD2 (5 bases each). This CDR3 comprises 16 residues. Here the CDR3 DNA reads TGTGCCAGCAGCCTACGGGACCCAATCAACACCGGGGAGCTGCTTTTT. Translating gives CASSLRDPINTGELLF.

This clonotype has a count of ten or more. The V call is TRBV14, the J call TRBJ2-5, with D uncertain. CDR1 is SGHDN, CDR2 FVKESK, per germline. This CDR3 is 15 amino acids long. Trimming left V 3 bases short and J 3 bases short, with 14 bases between. CDR3 amino acids: CASSHNRLDEETQYF. CDR3 DNA: TGTGCCAGCAGCCACAACCGGCTAGATGAAGAGACCCAGTACTTC.

This clonotype was detected ten times or more. This sequence joins TRBV7-2 and TRBJ1-5; 9 nucleotides align to TRBD1. Germline values: CDR1 SGHTA, CDR2 FQGNSA. This CDR3 region has 15 residues. V dropped 6 bases and J dropped 3; count of bases not matched to a gene: 6. The CDR3 coding sequence is TGTGCCAGCAGTCCCACAGGGGGCGCCAATCAGCCCCAGCATTTT. Encoded protein: CASSPTGGANQPQHF.

This clonotype has just a few counts. The CDR3: CASSHVAAGLATNEQFF. Here the CDR3 DNA reads TGTGCCAGCAGCCACGTAGCGGCGGGACTAGCGACCAATGAGCAGTTCTTC. V and J are TRBV28 and TRBJ2-1; 10 bases match TRBD2. Germline trimming cut 6 bases from V and 6 bases from J; bases unmatched to any gene: 14. This CDR3 comprises 17 residues. Germline V gene lookup returns CDR1 MDHEN and CDR2 SYDVKM.

This clonotype was detected many times. The CDR3 loop is CASSELGRAGDPSADNEQFF. Written as DNA, the CDR3 is TGTGCCAGCAGTGAATTAGGGAGGGCAGGGGATCCCTCGGCTGACAATGAGCAGTTCTTC. The chain has TRBV25-1 and TRBJ2-1; perhaps TRBD2 as D (7 bases). Germline V gene lookup returns CDR1 MGHDK and CDR2 SYGVNS. The CDR3 totals 20 residues. Trimming took off 1 base at V and 5 bases at J, with 27 bases between the two ends.

The sample holds many counts of this clonotype. The chain employs TRBV12-3 or TRBV12-4 and TRBJ1-4; D might be TRBD1 (5 bases). This CDR3 has 14 amino acids. The V end was cut by 1 base, the J end by 7 bases, with 10 bases between. The CDR3 DNA sequence: TGTGCCAGCAGTTTAGGGTCAGGGTTTGAAAAACTGTTTTTT. Amino acids: CASSLGSGFEKLFF.

At least ten counts were recorded for this clonotype. The chain uses TRBV5-4 and TRBJ2-5; D unclear. This CDR3 spans 11 amino acids. V dropped 3 bases and J dropped 4 bases, with 4 bases sitting between them. Germline V gives CDR1 SGHNT, CDR2 YYREEE (reference sequence). The CDR3 reads CASSYRETQYF. DNA of the CDR3: TGTGCCAGCAGCTATAGAGAGACCCAGTACTTC.

This clonotype was counted at least ten times. The gene calls are TRBV28 and TRBJ2-7; 7 bases match TRBD2. The CDR3 is made up of 15 amino acids. V lost 6 bases, J lost 3 bases, and 11 bases stayed unmatched. Per germline, CDR1 MDHEN and CDR2 SYDVKM. DNA of the CDR3: TGTGCCAGCAGCCTTCTTCGGGAGGTGGGCTACGAGCAGTACTTC. Translating gives CASSLLREVGYEQYF. The whole variable domain, remainder taken from reference TRBV28 and TRBJ2-7, is DVKVTQSSRYLVKRTGEKVFLECVQDMDHENMFWYRQDPGLGLRLIYFSYDVKMKEKGDIPEGYSVSREKKERFSLILESASTNQTSMYLCASSLLREVGYEQYFGPGTRLTVT.

This clonotype was seen repeatedly, ten times or more. V is TRBV18 and J is TRBJ2-2, with D maybe TRBD1 (6 bases). This CDR3 has 17 residues. CDR1 KGHSH and CDR2 LQKENI come from the germline V gene. V was clipped by 1 base and J by 1 base, with 13 bases between them. The CDR3 here is CASSPQAGVRNTGELFF. The CDR3 DNA reads TGTGCCAGCTCACCACAAGCAGGGGTTCGGAACACCGGGGAGCTGTTTTTT.

At least ten counts were recorded for this clonotype. This chain uses TRBV7-9 with TRBJ1-1; tentatively, D is TRBD1 (5 bases). The V end lost 7 bases, the J end lost 5 bases, and 23 bases lay between the germline ends. The CDR3 sequence is 16 residues long. Looked up from germline, CDR1 is SEHNR and CDR2 is FQNEAQ (reference sequence). CDR3 in DNA: TGTGCCAGCACATTAGATGGGGCCTCGGGTCGAACTGAAGCTTTCTTT. It yields the protein CASTLDGASGRTEAFF.

This clonotype was seen repeatedly, ten times or more. The chain carries TRBV7-8 and TRBJ2-3, with 9 positions matching TRBD2. Germline trimming cut 7 bases from V and 0 bases from J; bases unmatched to any gene: 14. The CDR3 runs to 18 residues. In germline, CDR1 is SGHVS, CDR2 FQNEAQ. The DNA for the CDR3 is TGTGCCAGCAACGTAGGAGTCAGCGGGGGGTATAGCACAGATACGCAGTATTTT. Protein product: CASNVGVSGGYSTDTQYF.

This clonotype has a handful of counts. The V and J genes are TRBV14 and TRBJ2-5, with a tentative D call TRBD1 (5 bases). The V and J ends lost 1 base and 1 base respectively, with 13 bases between them. CDR3 length: 16 residues. Germline CDR1 SGHDN, CDR2 FVKESK. CDR3 nucleotides: TGTGCCAGCAGCCAAGGGACAAGAATAGTCCAAGAGACCCAGTACTTC. Residues: CASSQGTRIVQETQYF.

The rearrangement joins TRBV28 to TRBJ2-3; 8 bases align to TRBD2. Germline values: CDR1 MDHEN, CDR2 SYDVKM. CDR3 length: 17 amino acids. Unmatched junction bases numbered 7, after V lost 0 bases and J lost 2 bases. The CDR3 reads CASSLWSSGVNTDTQYF. In nucleotides, the CDR3 is TGTGCCAGCAGTTTATGGAGTAGCGGGGTCAACACAGATACGCAGTATTTT.

This clonotype showed up many times. The rearrangement uses TRBV7-2 and TRBJ1-2; no clear D gene. The CDR3 extends over 15 amino acids. The germline CDR1 and CDR2 sequences are SGHTA and FQGNSA. V lost 4 bases to trimming and J lost 8 bases, with 20 bases between them. The CDR3 sequence: CASSSDGRLRLGYTF. CDR3 DNA: TGTGCCAGCAGCTCTGATGGCCGTCTACGATTAGGCTACACCTTC. Full variable domain (missing parts from reference TRBV7-2 and TRBJ1-2): GAGVSQSPSNKVTEKGKDVELRCDPISGHTALYWYRQSLGQGLEFLIYFQGNSAPDKSGLPSDRFSAERTGGSVSTLTIQRTQQEDSAVYLCASSSDGRLRLGYTFGSGTRLTVV.

There are many counts of this clonotype. V gene TRBV7-9 combines with J gene TRBJ2-5; 9 bases fit TRBD1. Germline trimming cut 5 bases from V and 1 base from J; bases unmatched to any gene: 8. This CDR3 contains 16 residues. Looked up from germline, CDR1 is SEHNR and CDR2 is FQNEAQ (reference sequence). For the CDR3, the DNA is TGTGCCAGCAGCGCCCGGACAGGGGTATTCCAAGAGACCCAGTACTTC. Translation gives CASSARTGVFQETQYF. The full variable domain, in which reference TRBV7-9 and TRBJ2-5 provide the parts outside the CDR3, is DTGVSQNPRHKITKRGQNVTFRCDPISEHNRLYWYRQTLGQGPEFLTYFQNEAQLEKSRLLSDRFSAERPKGSFSTLEIQRTEQGDSAMYLCASSARTGVFQETQYFGPGTRLLVL.

In this sample, this clonotype turned up many times. This rearrangement joins TRBV6-2 or TRBV6-3 to TRBJ2-5; D possibly corresponds to TRBD2 (5 bases). Germline CDR1 and CDR2: MNHEY and SVGEGT. V was clipped by 6 bases and J by 5 bases, with 16 bases between them. The CDR3 contains 14 residues. CDR3 region: CASRELGSGETQYF. The CDR3 coding sequence is TGTGCCAGCAGAGAACTCGGAAGCGGCGAGACCCAGTACTTC.

At least ten counts were recorded for this clonotype. The chain links TRBV28 to TRBJ2-2; D remains unclear. CDR3 size: 12 residues. Germline V gene sequence: CDR1 MDHEN, CDR2 SYDVKM. Between the trimmed V and J ends, which lost 5 bases and 7 bases, there was a span of 8 bases. This CDR3 reads CASSPPVGELFF. Written as DNA, the CDR3 is TGTGCCAGCAGTCCTCCCGTCGGGGAGCTGTTTTTT.